The source of this TCR beta chain is a study of control samples from healthy donors and cancer patients. Sequencing was performed with immunoSEQ multiplex PCR; in TCRdb, only in-frame clones are kept and a portion is missing. The data hold about 120,000 clones, with over 75% observed a single time. V shed 5 bases and J shed 3 bases, with 16 bases lying between them. Germline assignment: CDR1 LNHDA and CDR2 SQIVND (reference sequence). The CDR3 is made up of 15 amino acids. Sequencing was performed on blood. The TCR originated in a young man in good health. The rearrangement links TRBV19 to TRBJ1-1; the D is unclear. CDR3 sequence: CASSPLVSKHTEAFF. The CDR3 DNA reads TGTGCCAGTAGTCCCCTGGTAAGCAAGCACACTGAAGCTTTCTTT.